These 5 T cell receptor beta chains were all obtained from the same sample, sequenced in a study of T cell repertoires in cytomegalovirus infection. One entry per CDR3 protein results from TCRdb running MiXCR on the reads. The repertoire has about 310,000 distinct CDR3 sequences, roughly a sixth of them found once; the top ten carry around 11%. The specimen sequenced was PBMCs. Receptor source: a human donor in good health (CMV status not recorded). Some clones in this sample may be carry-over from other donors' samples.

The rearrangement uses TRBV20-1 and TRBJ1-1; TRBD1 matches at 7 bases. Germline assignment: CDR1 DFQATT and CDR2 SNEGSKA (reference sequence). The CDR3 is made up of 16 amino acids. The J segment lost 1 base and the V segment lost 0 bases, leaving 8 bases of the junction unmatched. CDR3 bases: TGCAGTGCTAGAGACCCCTTGGGACAGACGAACACTGAAGCTTTCTTT. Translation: CSARDPLGQTNTEAFF.

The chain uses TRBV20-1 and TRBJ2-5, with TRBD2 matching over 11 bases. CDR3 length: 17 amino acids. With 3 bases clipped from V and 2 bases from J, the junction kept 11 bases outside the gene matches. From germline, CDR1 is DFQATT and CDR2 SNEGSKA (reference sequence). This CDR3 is CSASSLAGGTTQETQYF. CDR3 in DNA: TGCAGTGCTAGCTCTCTAGCGGGGGGCACCACTCAAGAGACCCAGTACTTC.

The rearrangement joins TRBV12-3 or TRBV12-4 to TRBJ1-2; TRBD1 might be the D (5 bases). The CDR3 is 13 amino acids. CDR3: CAVGGWDGYGYTF. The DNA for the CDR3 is TGTGCTGTCGGGGGGTGGGATGGCTATGGCTACACCTTC.

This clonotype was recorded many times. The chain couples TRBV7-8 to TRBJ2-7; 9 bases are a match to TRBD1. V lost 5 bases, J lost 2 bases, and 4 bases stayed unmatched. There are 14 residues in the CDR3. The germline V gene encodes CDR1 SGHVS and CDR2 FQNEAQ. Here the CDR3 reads CASSPRDRAYEQYF. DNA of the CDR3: TGTGCCAGCAGCCCTCGGGACAGGGCCTACGAGCAGTACTTC.

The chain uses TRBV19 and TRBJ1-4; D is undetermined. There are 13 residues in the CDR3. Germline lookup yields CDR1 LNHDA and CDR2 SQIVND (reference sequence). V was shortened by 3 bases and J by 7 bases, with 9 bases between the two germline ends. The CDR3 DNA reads TGTGCCAGTAGTATTCAAGAGGGTGAAAAACTGTTTTTT. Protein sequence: CASSIQEGEKLFF.